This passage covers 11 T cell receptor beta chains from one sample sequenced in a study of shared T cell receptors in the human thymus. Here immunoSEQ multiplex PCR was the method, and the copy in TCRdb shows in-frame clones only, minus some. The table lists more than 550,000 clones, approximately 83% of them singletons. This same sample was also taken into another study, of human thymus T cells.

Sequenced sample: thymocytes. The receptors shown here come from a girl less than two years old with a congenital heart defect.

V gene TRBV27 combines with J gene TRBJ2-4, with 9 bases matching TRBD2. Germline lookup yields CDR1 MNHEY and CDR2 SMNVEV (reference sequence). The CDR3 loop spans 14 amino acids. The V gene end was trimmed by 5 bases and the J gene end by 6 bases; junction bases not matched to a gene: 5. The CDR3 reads CASSLGSGGNIQYF. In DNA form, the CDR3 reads TGTGCCAGCAGTCTCGGTAGCGGGGGAAACATTCAGTACTTC.

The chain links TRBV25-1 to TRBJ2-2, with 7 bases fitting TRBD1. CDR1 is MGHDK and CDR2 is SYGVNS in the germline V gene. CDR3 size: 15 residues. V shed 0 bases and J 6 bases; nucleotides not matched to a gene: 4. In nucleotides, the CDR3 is TGTGCCAGCAGTGAATACAGGGGGTTGGCCGGGGAGCTGTTTTTT. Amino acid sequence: CASSEYRGLAGELFF.

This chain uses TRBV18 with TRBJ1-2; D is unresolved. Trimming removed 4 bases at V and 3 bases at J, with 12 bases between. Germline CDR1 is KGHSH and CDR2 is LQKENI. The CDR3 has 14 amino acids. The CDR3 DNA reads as TGTGCCAGCTCACGCCGCCTGGGAGACTATGGCTACACCTTC. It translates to CASSRRLGDYGYTF.

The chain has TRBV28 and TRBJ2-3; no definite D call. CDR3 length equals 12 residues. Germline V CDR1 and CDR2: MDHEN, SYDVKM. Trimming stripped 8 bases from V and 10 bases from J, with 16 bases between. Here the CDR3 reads CASHESPSAQYF. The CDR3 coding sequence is TGTGCCAGCCACGAATCCCCCAGTGCGCAGTATTTT.

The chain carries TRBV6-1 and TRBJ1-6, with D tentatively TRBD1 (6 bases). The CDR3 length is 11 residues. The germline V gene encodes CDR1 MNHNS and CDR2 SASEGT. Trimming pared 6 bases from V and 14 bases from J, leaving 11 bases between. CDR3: CASRWGTSLHF. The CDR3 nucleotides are TGTGCCAGCAGGTGGGGGACATCCCTCCACTTT.

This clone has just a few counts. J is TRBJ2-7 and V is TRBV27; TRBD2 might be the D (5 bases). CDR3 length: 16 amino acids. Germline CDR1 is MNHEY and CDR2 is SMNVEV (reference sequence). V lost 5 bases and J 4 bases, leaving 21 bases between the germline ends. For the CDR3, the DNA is TGTGCCAGCAGTCTGGACTTGTCCGCTAGATTATACGAGCAGTACTTC. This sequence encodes CASSLDLSARLYEQYF.

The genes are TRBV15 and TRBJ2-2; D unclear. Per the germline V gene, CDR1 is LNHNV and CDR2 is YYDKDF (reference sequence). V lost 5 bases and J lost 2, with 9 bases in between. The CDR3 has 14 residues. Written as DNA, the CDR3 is TGTGCCACCAGCCCTACCCATAACACCGGGGAGCTGTTTTTT. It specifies CATSPTHNTGELFF.

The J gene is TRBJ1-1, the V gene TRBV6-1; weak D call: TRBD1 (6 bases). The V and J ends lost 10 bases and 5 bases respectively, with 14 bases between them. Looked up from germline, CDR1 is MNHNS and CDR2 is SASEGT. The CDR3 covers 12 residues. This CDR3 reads CATPGDLTEAFF. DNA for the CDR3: TGTGCCACCCCAGGGGATTTGACTGAAGCTTTCTTT.

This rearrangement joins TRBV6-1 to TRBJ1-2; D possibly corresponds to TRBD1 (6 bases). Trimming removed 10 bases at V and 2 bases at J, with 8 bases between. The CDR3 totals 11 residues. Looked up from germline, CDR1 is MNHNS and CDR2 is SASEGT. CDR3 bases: TGTGCCACCACAGGGAACTATGGCTACACCTTC. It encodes CATTGNYGYTF.

The CDR3: CASSFIAGPLNTEAFF. The CDR3 DNA is TGTGCCAGCAGCTTTATCGCGGGACCGTTGAACACTGAAGCTTTCTTT. J is TRBJ1-1 and V is TRBV7-9, with D possibly matching TRBD1 (5 bases). From germline, CDR1 is SEHNR and CDR2 FQNEAQ (reference sequence). V lost 3 bases and J lost 0, with 14 bases in between. The CDR3 extends over 16 amino acids.

CDR3 bases: TGTGCCAGCAGTGAGACAGGGGGTGGCTACACCTTC. As protein: CASSETGGGYTF. The chain recombines TRBV6-5 with TRBJ1-2; 9 nucleotides line up with TRBD1. The junction had 2 bases not matched to a gene; V was cut back by 5 bases and J by 7 bases. The CDR3 runs 12 residues. Germline V gives CDR1 MNHEY, CDR2 SVGAGI.